Shown below are 17 T cell receptor beta chains from a single sample sequenced in a study of cytomegalovirus exposure and HLA in healthy donors. PCR was performed using 60 Vbeta and 13 Jbeta primers. TCRdb keeps only in-frame clones here, not all; method: immunoSEQ multiplex PCR. Of more than 150,000 clones listed, nearly 80% are singletons. The sequenced sample was PBMCs. All receptors derive from a woman in her twenties or thirties in good health and CMV-seropositive.

The genes are TRBV6-6 and TRBJ2-3, with TRBD1 identical over 11 bases. The germline gives CDR1 MNHNY, CDR2 SVGAGI (reference sequence). The ends lost 5 bases at V and 6 bases at J; junction bases unmatched: 4. There are 14 residues in the CDR3. CDR3 amino acids: CASSPGQGADTQYF. The CDR3 DNA follows: TGTGCCAGCAGTCCTGGACAGGGGGCCGATACGCAGTATTTT.

The DNA for the CDR3 is TGTGCCAGCAGCTTAAGCTTGGGGCAGCAAGATCCCGGGGAGCTGTTTTTT. Its translation is CASSLSLGQQDPGELFF. The chain couples TRBV7-3 to TRBJ2-2; possibly TRBD1 for D (5 bases). Trimming pared 1 base from V and 6 bases from J, leaving 18 bases between. Germline V gene sequence: CDR1 SGHTA, CDR2 FQGTGA. The CDR3 is 17 residues long.

The V call is TRBV9, the J call TRBJ1-1; TRBD1 matches 8 bases. V dropped 3 bases and J dropped 3; count of bases not matched to a gene: 4. CDR1 is SGDLS and CDR2 is YYNGEE in the germline V gene. The CDR3 sequence is 14 residues long. The CDR3: CASSAGGWDTEAFF. In DNA, the CDR3 is TGTGCCAGCAGCGCAGGGGGCTGGGACACTGAAGCTTTCTTT.

The chain recombines TRBV4-1 with TRBJ2-2; no reliable D call. The CDR3 runs 16 residues. V lost 1 base to trimming and J lost 0 bases, with 9 bases between them. Looked up from germline, CDR1 is MGHRA and CDR2 is YSYEKL. CDR3 sequence: CASSQVPRANTGELFF. The DNA of the CDR3 is TGCGCCAGCAGCCAAGTCCCCCGGGCGAACACCGGGGAGCTGTTTTTT.

The sample holds one count of this clone. This chain joins TRBV7-9 and TRBJ1-5; 10 bases align to TRBD1. CDR1 SEHNR and CDR2 FQNEAQ come from the germline V gene (reference sequence). Losses at the gene ends were 4 bases for V and 7 bases for J; bases not matched to a gene: 10. The CDR3 covers 16 residues. The CDR3 DNA reads TGTGCCAGCAGCTCCGGACCGACAGGGGGCAGCCAGCCCCAGCATTTT. It is translated as CASSSGPTGGSQPQHF.

The CDR3 here is CASSRAGRGEGKLFF. CDR3 bases: TGTGCCAGCAGCCGTGCAGGGAGGGGTGAGGGAAAACTGTTTTTT. This chain links TRBV6-1 with TRBJ1-4; TRBD1 is a possible D gene (5 bases). The germline CDR1 and CDR2 sequences are MNHNS and SASEGT. This CDR3 spans 15 amino acids. The ends were cut back, 6 bases at V and 10 bases at J, with 21 bases in the middle.

V is TRBV5-1 and J is TRBJ2-2; a weak D match, TRBD2 (5 bases). Germline V gene sequence: CDR1 SGHRS, CDR2 YFSETQ. The CDR3 length is 15 residues. Trimming pared 1 base from V and 4 bases from J, leaving 11 bases between. CDR3 in amino acids: CASSLLSSSTGELFF. The CDR3 DNA reads TGCGCCAGCAGCTTGTTATCTAGCAGCACCGGGGAGCTGTTTTTT.

This clone was recorded once. This chain connects TRBV5-4 to TRBJ2-7, with D maybe TRBD2 (6 bases). This CDR3 region has 15 residues. Germline V gene data show CDR1 as SGHNT and CDR2 as YYREEE (reference sequence). V lost 3 bases and J 2 bases, leaving 15 bases between the germline ends. CDR3 region: CASSWPGRAPYEQYF. DNA for the CDR3: TGTGCCAGCAGCTGGCCCGGGAGAGCCCCCTACGAGCAGTACTTC.

The sample holds a few counts of this clone. V is TRBV2 and J is TRBJ2-7; D is possibly TRBD2 (5 bases). V was cut by 6 bases and J by 3 bases, with 12 bases left in between. Germline CDR1 SNHLY, CDR2 FYNNEI. The CDR3 spans 13 residues. CDR3 amino acids: CASSARRDYEQYF. In DNA form, the CDR3 reads TGTGCCAGCAGCGCCAGACGGGACTACGAGCAGTACTTC. The full variable domain, rest sourced from reference TRBV2 and TRBJ2-7, is EPEVTQTPSHQVTQMGQEVILRCVPISNHLYFYWYRQILGQKVEFLVSFYNNEISEKSEIFDDQFSVERPDGSNFTLKIRSTKLEDSAMYFCASSARRDYEQYFGPGTRLTVT.

The chain is built from TRBV11-2 and TRBJ2-1; 14 bases are shared with TRBD2. The V gene end was trimmed by 5 bases and the J gene end by 0 bases; junction bases not matched to a gene: 3. The CDR3 has 17 amino acids. CDR1 and CDR2 from the germline V gene are SGHAT and FQNNGV. DNA for the CDR3: TGTGCCAGCAGCCTAGGGACTAGCGGGAGCTCCTACAATGAGCAGTTCTTC. Amino acids: CASSLGTSGSSYNEQFF.

The chain uses TRBV15 and TRBJ1-2; the match to TRBD1 covers 7 bases. CDR1 and CDR2 (germline): LNHNV, YYDKDF (reference sequence). Trimming took 8 bases from V and 7 from J; bases not matched to a gene: 7. The CDR3 contains 12 residues. The CDR3, as DNA: TGTGCCACCTCCCCAGGGGGAACTGGCTACACCTTC. This translates into CATSPGGTGYTF. The full variable domain, its missing parts supplied by reference TRBV15 and TRBJ1-2, is DAMVIQNPRYQVTQFGKPVTLSCSQTLNHNVMYWYQQKSSQAPKLLFHYYDKDFNNEADTPDNFQSRRPNTSFCFLDIRSPGLGDTAMYLCATSPGGTGYTFGSGTRLTVV.

This clone appeared a single time. This chain connects TRBV28 to TRBJ1-4; 8 nucleotides match TRBD1. The CDR3 is 13 amino acids. The V segment lost 11 bases and the J segment 6 bases; nucleotides outside the gene matches: 8. Germline V CDR1 and CDR2: MDHEN, SYDVKM. In nucleotides, the CDR3 is TGTGCCTTAGGCAGGGGGCGAGATGAAAAACTGTTTTTT. This gives the protein CALGRGRDEKLFF.

The genes are TRBV28 and TRBJ1-5, with 7 bases identical to TRBD1. Trimming took 6 bases from V and 5 from J; bases not matched to a gene: 4. This CDR3 has 13 amino acids. The germline V gene encodes CDR1 MDHEN and CDR2 SYDVKM. CDR3 region: CASSSDRDQPQHF. CDR3 DNA sequence: TGTGCCAGCAGCAGCGACAGGGATCAGCCCCAGCATTTT.

The rearrangement uses TRBV7-2 and TRBJ2-7; TRBD1 matches 8 bases. Unmatched junction bases numbered 3, after V lost 5 bases and J lost 6 bases. Per the germline V gene, CDR1 is SGHTA and CDR2 is FQGNSA. The CDR3 covers 12 residues. The CDR3 DNA is TGTGCCAGCAGCGTGACAGGGGCCGAGCAGTACTTC. Its protein product is CASSVTGAEQYF.

The chain is built from TRBV6-5 and TRBJ2-3, with a weak D call TRBD1 (5 bases). Germline loops: CDR1 MNHEY, CDR2 SVGAGI. Trimming removed 0 bases from V and 6 bases from J, with 13 bases in between. This CDR3 region has 15 residues. The CDR3 spells CASSYSGRLRDTQYF. CDR3 nucleotides: TGTGCCAGCAGTTACTCGGGGCGGCTTAGGGATACGCAGTATTTT.

This chain joins TRBV2 and TRBJ1-5, with 7 nucleotides matching TRBD1. The CDR3 runs 13 residues. The germline V gene has CDR1 SNHLY and CDR2 FYNNEI. The ends lost 8 bases at V and 2 bases at J; junction bases unmatched: 3. In DNA form, the CDR3 reads TGTGCCAGCCGAGGACAGGGCAATCAGCCCCAGCATTTT. This encodes CASRGQGNQPQHF. Combining the CDR3 with reference TRBV2 and TRBJ1-5 gives the whole variable domain EPEVTQTPSHQVTQMGQEVILRCVPISNHLYFYWYRQILGQKVEFLVSFYNNEISEKSEIFDDQFSVERPDGSNFTLKIRSTKLEDSAMYFCASRGQGNQPQHFGDGTRLSIL.

Here the CDR3 reads CASSFNPGPGNEQFF. As DNA, the CDR3 is TGTGCCAGCAGCTTTAATCCAGGGCCGGGCAATGAGCAGTTCTTC. The chain couples TRBV7-3 to TRBJ2-1; maybe TRBD1 (5 bases). Germline CDR1 and CDR2: SGHTA and FQGTGA. V was shortened by 3 bases and J by 6 bases, with 15 bases between the two germline ends. This CDR3 is 15 amino acids long.